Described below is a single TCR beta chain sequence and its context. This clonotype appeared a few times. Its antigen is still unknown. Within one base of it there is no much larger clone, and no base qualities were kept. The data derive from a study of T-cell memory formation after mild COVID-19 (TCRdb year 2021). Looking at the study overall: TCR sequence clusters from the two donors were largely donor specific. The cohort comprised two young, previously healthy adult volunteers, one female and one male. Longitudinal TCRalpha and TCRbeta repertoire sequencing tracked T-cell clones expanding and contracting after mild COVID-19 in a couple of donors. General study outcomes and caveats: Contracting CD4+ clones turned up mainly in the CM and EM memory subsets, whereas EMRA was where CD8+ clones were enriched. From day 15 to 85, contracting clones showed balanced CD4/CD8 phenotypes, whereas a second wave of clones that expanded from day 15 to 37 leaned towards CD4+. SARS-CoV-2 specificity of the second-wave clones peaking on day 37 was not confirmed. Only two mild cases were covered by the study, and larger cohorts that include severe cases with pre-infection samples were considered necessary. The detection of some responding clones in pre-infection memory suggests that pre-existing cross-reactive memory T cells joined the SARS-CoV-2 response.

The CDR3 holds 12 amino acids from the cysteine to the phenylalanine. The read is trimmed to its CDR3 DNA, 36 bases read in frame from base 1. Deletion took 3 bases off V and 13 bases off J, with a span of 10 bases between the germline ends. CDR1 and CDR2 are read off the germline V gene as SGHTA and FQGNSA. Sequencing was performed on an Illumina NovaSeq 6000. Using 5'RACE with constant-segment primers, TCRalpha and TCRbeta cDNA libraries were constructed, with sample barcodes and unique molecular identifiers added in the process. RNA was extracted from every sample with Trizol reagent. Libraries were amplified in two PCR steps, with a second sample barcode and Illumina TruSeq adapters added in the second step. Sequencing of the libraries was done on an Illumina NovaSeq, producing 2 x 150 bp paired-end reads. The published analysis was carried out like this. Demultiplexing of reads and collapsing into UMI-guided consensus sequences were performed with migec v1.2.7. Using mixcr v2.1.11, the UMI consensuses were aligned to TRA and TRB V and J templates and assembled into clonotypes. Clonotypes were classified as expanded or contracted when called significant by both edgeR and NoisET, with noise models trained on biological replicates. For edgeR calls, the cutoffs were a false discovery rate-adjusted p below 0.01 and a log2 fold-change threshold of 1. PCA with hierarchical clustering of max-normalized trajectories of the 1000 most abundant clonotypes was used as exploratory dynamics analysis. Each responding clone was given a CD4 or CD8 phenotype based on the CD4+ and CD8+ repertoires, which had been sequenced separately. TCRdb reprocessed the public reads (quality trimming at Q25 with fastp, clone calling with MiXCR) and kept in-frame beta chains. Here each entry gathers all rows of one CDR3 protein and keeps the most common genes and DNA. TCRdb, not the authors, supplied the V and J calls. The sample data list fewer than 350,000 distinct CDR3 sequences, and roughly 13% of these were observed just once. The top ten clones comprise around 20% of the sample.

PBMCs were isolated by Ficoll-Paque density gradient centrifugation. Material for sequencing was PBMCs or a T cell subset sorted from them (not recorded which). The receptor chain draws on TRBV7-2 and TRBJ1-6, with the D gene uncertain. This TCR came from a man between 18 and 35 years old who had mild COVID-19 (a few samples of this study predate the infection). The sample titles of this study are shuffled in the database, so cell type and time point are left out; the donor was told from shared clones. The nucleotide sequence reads TGTGCCAGCAGCTTGGAACAGCCTCCCCTCCACTTT. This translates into CASSLEQPPLHF.